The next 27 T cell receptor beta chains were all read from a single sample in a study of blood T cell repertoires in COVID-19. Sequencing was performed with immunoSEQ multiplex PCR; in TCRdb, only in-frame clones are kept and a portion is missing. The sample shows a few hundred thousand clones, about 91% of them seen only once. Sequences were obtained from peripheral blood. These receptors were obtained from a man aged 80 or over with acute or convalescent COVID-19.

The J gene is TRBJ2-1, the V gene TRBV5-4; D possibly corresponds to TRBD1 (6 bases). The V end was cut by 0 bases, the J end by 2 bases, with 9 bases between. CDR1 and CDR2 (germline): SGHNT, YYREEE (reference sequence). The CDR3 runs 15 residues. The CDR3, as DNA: TGTGCCAGCAGCTTGGTAAAGGGGGCCTACAATGAGCAGTTCTTC. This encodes CASSLVKGAYNEQFF.

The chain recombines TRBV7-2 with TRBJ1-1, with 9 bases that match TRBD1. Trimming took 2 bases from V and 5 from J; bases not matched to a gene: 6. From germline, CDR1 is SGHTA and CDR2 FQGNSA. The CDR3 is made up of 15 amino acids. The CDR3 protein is CASSLTGGRGTEAFF. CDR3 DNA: TGTGCCAGCAGCTTAACAGGGGGCAGGGGTACTGAAGCTTTCTTT.

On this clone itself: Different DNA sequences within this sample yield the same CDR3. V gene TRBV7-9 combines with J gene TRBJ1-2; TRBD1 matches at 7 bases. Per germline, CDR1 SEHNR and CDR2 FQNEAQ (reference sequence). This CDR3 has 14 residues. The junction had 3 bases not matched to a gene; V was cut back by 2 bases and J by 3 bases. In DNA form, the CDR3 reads TGTGCCAGCAGCTTAAGAGGGGGCGACTATGGCTACACCTTC. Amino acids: CASSLRGGDYGYTF.

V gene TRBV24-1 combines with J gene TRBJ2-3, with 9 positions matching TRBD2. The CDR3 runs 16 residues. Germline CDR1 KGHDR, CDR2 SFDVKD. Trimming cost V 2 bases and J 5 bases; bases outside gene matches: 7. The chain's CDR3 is CATSDSVAGAGDTQYF. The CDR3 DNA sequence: TGTGCCACCAGTGATTCGGTAGCGGGAGCTGGAGATACGCAGTATTTT.

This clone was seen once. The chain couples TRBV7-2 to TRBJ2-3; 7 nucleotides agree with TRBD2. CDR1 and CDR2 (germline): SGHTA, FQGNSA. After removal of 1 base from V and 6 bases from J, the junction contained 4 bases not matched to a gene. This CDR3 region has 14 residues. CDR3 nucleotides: TGTGCCAGCAGCTTAGGGGGGGGATTGGATACGCAGTATTTT. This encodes CASSLGGGLDTQYF.

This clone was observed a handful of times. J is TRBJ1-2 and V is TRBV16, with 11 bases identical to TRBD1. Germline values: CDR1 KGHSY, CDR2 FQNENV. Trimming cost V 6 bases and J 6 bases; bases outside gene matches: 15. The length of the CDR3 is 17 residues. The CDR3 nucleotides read TGTGCCAGCAGTAGACTTCTGGGGACAGGGGGTGTCGATGGCTACACCTTC. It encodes CASSRLLGTGGVDGYTF. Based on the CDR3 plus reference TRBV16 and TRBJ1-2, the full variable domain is GEEVAQTPKHLVRGEGQKAKLYCAPIKGHSYVFWYQQVLKNEFKFLISFQNENVFDETGMPKERFSAKCLPNSPCSLEIQATKLEDSAVYFCASSRLLGTGGVDGYTFGSGTRLTVV.

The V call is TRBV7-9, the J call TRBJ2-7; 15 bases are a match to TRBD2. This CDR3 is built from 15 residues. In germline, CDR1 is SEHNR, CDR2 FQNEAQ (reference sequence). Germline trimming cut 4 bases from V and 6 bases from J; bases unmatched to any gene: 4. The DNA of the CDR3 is TGTGCCAGCAGCTCCCCGGGACTAGCGGGAGGCGAGCAGTACTTC. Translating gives CASSSPGLAGGEQYF.

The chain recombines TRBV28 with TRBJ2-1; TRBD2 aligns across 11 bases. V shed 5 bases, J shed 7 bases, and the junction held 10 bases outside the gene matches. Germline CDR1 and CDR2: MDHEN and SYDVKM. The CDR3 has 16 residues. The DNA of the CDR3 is TGTGCCAGCAGTCCGGCCCCCGGGACTAGCGGAAATGAGCAGTTCTTC. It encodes CASSPAPGTSGNEQFF.

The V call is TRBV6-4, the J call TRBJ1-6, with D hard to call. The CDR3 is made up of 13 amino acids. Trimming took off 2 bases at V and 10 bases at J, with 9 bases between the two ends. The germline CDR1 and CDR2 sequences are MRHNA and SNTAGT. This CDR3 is CASSDVPRSPLHF. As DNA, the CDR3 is TGTGCCAGCAGTGACGTGCCTAGATCACCCCTCCACTTT.

Written as DNA, the CDR3 is TGTGCCAGCAGCCAACAGGTATCTGGAAACACCATATATTTT. This translates into CASSQQVSGNTIYF. The rearrangement joins TRBV5-4 to TRBJ1-3; possible D gene TRBD1, 5 bases. Between the trimmed V and J ends, which lost 4 bases and 1 base, there was a span of 9 bases. This CDR3 is 14 amino acids long. Germline loops: CDR1 SGHNT, CDR2 YYREEE (reference sequence).

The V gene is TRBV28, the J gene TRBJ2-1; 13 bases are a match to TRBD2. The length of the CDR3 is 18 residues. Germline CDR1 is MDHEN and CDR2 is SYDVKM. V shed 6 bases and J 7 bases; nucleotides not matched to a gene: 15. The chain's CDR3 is CASSGGAAPGLAGNEQFF. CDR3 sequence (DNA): TGTGCCAGCAGCGGAGGGGCAGCTCCGGGACTAGCGGGGAATGAGCAGTTCTTC.

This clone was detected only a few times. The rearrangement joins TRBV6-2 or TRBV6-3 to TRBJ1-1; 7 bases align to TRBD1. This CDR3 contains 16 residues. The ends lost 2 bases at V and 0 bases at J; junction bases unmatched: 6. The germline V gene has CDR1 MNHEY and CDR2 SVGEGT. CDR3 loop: CASSYLTGTMNTEAFF. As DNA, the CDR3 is TGTGCCAGCAGTTACCTGACAGGGACCATGAACACTGAAGCTTTCTTT.

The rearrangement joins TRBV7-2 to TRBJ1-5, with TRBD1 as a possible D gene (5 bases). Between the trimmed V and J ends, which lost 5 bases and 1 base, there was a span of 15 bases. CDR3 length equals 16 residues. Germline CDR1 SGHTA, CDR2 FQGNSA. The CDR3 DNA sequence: TGTGCCAGCAGCCCCCAGGGAGGGCTAAGCAATCAGCCCCAGCATTTT. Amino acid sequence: CASSPQGGLSNQPQHF.

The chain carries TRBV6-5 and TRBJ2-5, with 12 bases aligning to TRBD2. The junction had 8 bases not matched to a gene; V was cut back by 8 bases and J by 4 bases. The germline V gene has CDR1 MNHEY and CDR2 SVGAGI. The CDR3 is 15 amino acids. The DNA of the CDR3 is TGTGCCAGCTGCCGAGTGACTAGCGGGAGAGAGACCCAGTACTTC. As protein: CASCRVTSGRETQYF.

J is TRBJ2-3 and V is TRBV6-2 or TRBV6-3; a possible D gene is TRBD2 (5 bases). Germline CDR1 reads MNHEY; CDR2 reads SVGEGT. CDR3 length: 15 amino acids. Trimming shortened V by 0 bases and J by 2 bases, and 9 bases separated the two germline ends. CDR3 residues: CASSYSREFTDTQYF. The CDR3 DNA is TGTGCCAGCAGTTACTCAAGGGAGTTCACAGATACGCAGTATTTT.

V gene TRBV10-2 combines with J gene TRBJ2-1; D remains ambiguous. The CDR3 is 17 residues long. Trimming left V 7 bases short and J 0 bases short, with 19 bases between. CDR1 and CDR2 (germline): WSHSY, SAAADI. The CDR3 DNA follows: TGCGCCAGCACCGAGCCCCCCGCGCTCGGCTCCTACAATGAGCAGTTCTTC. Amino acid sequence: CASTEPPALGSYNEQFF.

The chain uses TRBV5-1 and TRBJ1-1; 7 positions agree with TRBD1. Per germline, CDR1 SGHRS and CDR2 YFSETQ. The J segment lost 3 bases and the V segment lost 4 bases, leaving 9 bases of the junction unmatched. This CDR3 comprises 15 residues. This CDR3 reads CASSPRQGKDTEAFF. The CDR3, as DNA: TGCGCCAGCAGCCCACGACAGGGTAAGGACACTGAAGCTTTCTTT.

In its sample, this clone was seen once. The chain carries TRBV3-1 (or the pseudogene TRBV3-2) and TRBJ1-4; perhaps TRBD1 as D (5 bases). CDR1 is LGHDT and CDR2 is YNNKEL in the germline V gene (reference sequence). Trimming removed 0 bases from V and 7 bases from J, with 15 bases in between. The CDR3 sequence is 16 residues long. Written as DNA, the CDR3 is TGTGCCAGCAGCCAAGATCTATCGGGGGGGGGTGAAAAACTGTTTTTT. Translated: CASSQDLSGGGEKLFF.

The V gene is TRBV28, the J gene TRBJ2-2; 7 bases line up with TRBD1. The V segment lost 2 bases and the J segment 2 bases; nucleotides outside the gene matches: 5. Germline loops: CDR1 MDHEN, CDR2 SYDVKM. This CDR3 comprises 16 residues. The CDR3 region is CASSLRTGSNTGELFF. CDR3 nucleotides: TGTGCCAGCAGTTTAAGGACAGGATCTAACACCGGGGAGCTGTTTTTT. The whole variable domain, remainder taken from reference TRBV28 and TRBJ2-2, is DVKVTQSSRYLVKRTGEKVFLECVQDMDHENMFWYRQDPGLGLRLIYFSYDVKMKEKGDIPEGYSVSREKKERFSLILESASTNQTSMYLCASSLRTGSNTGELFFGEGSRLTVL.

CDR3 DNA: TGTGCCAGCGGTCGGGCGGGAGGGCGAGTGACCCAGTACTTC. Translation gives CASGRAGGRVTQYF. V gene TRBV2 combines with J gene TRBJ2-5; the match to TRBD2 covers 9 bases. The CDR3 loop spans 14 amino acids. CDR1 is SNHLY, CDR2 FYNNEI, per germline. V lost 8 bases to trimming and J lost 7 bases; unmatched junction nucleotides: 11.

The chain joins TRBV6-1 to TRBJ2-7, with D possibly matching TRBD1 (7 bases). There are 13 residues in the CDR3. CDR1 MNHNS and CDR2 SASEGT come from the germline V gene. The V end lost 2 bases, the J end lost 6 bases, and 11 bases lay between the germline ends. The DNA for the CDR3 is TGTGCCAGCAGTGAAAACAGGGGAGGCGAGCAGTACTTC. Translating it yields CASSENRGGEQYF.

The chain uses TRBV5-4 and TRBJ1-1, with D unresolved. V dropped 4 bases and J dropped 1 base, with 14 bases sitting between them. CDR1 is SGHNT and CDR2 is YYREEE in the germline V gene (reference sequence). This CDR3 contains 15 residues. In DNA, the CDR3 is TGTGCCAGCAGCGGGCCCCGGACTTCGAACACTGAAGCTTTCTTT. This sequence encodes CASSGPRTSNTEAFF. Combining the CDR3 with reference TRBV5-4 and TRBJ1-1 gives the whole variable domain ETGVTQSPTHLIKTRGQQVTLRCSSQSGHNTVSWYQQALGQGPQFIFQYYREEENGRGNFPPRFSGLQFPNYSSELNVNALELDDSALYLCASSGPRTSNTEAFFGQGTRLTVV.

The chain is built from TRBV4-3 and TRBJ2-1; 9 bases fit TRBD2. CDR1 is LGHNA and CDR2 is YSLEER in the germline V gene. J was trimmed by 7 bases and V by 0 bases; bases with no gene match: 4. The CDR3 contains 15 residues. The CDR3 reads CASSQDSGSRNEQFF. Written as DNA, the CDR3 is TGCGCCAGCAGCCAAGATAGCGGGAGTAGGAATGAGCAGTTCTTC.

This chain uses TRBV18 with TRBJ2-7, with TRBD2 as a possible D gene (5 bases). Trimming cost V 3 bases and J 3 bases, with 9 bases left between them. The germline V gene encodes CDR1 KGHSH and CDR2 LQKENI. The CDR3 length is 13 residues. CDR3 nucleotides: TGTGCCAGCTCACCCGGACGGGGCTACGAGCAGTACTTC. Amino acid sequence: CASSPGRGYEQYF.

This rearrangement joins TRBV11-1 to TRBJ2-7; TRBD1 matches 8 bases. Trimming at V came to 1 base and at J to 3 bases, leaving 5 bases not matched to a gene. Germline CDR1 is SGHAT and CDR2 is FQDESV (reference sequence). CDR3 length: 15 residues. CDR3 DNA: TGTGCCAGCAGCTTAGAGAGACAGGGGATCTACGAGCAGTACTTC. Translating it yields CASSLERQGIYEQYF.

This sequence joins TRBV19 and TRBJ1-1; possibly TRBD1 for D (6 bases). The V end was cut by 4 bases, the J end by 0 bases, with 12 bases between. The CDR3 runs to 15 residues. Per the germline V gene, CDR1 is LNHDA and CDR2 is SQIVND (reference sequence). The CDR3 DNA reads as TGTGCCAGTAGTACCAGACAGGCCATGAACACTGAAGCTTTCTTT. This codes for CASSTRQAMNTEAFF.

CDR3 protein: CASSYSSVLEQYF. The CDR3 DNA is TGTGCCAGCAGTTACTCGAGTGTCTTGGAGCAGTACTTC. The genes are TRBV6-6 and TRBJ2-7; no definite D call. Trimming took off 0 bases at V and 7 bases at J, with 10 bases between the two ends. Germline CDR1 and CDR2: MNHNY and SVGAGI (reference sequence). CDR3 size: 13 residues.